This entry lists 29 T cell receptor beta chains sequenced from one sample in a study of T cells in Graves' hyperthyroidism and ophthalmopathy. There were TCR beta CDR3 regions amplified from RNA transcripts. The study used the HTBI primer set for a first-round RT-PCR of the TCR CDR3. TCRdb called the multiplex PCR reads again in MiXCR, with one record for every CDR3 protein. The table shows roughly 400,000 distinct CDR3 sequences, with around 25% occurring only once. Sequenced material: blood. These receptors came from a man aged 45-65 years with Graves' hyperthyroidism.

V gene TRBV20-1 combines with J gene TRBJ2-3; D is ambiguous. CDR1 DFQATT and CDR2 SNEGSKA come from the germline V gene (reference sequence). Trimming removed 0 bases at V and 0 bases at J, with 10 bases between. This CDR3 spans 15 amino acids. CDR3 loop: CSARDLFSSTDTQYF. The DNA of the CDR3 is TGCAGTGCTAGAGATTTGTTTTCTAGCACAGATACGCAGTATTTT.

The chain's CDR3 is CASSFVVGRNNEQFF. The CDR3, as DNA: TGTGCCAGCAGTTTCGTAGTAGGCAGAAACAATGAGCAGTTCTTC. This sequence joins TRBV12-3 or TRBV12-4 and TRBJ2-1; D gene ambiguous. The CDR3 loop spans 15 amino acids. The germline V and J ends were trimmed by 3 bases and 5 bases, with 14 bases remaining between them.

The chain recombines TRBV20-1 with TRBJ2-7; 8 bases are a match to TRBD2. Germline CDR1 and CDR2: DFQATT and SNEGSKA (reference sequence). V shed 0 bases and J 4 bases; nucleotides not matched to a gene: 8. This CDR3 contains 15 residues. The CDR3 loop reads CSARDPAGAGYEQYF. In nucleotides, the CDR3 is TGCAGTGCTAGAGATCCAGCGGGGGCCGGGTACGAGCAGTACTTC.

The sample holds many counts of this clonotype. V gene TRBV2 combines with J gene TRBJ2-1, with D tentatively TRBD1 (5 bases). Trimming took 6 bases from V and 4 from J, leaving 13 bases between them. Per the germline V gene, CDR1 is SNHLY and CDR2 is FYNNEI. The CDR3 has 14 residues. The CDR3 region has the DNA TGTGCCAGCAGGGGGCCGCCCCCTTACAATGAGCAGTTCTTC. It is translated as CASRGPPPYNEQFF.

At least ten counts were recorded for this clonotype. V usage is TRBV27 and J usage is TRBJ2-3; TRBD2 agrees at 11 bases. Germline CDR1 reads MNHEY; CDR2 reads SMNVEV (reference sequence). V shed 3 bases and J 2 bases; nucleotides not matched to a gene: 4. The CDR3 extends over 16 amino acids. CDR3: CASSLTGLAVTDTQYF. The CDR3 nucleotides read TGTGCCAGCAGTTTGACGGGACTAGCGGTCACAGATACGCAGTATTTT.

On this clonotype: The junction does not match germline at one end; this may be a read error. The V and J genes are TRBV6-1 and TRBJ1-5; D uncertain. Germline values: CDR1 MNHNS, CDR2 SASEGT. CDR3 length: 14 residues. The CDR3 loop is CASSDGPSSQPQHF. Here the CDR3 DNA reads TGTGCCAGCAGTGACGGCCCAAGCAGTCAGCCCCAGCATTTT.

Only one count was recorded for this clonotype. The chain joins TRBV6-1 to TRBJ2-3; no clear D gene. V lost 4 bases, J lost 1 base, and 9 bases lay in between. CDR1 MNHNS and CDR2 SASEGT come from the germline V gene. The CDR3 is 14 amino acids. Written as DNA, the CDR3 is TGTGCCAGCAGTGTAGGGTTTGGCACAGATACGCAGTATTTT. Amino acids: CASSVGFGTDTQYF.

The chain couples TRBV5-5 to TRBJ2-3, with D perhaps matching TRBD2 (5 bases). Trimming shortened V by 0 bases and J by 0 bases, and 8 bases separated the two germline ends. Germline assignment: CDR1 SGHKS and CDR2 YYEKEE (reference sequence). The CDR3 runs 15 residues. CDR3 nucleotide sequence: TGTGCCAGCAGCTTGGGACTACCTAGCACAGATACGCAGTATTTT. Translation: CASSLGLPSTDTQYF.

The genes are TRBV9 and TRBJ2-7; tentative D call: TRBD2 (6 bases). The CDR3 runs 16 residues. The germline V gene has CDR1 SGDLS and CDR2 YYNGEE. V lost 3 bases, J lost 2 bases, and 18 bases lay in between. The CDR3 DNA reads TGTGCCAGCAGCGAGGGGTCACTCTCGGGGGCCTACGAGCAGTACTTC. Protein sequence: CASSEGSLSGAYEQYF.

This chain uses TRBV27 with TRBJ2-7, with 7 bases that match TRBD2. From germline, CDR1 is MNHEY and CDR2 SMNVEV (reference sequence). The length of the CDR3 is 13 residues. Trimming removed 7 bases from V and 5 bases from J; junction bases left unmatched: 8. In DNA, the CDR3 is TGTGCCAGCACCAATCCCAGCGGGAACGAGCAGTACTTC. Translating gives CASTNPSGNEQYF.

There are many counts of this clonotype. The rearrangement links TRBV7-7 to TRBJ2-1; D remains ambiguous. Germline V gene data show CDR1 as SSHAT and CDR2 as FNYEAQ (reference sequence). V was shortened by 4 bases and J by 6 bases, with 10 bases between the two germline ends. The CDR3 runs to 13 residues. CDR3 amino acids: CASSSGAANEQFF. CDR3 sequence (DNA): TGTGCCAGCAGCTCGGGCGCGGCCAATGAGCAGTTCTTC.

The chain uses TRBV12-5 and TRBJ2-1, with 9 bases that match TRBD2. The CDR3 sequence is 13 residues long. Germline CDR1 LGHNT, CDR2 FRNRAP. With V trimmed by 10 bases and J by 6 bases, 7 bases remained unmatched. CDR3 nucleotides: TGTGCTATTACGGCGGGAGGGCTCAATGAGCAGTTCTTC. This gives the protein CAITAGGLNEQFF.

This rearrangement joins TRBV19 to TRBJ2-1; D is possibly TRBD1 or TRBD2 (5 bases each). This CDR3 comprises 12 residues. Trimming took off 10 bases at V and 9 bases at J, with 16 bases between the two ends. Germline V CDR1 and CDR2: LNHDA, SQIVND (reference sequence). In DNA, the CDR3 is TGTGCCACCGGGGACGATCGGGGTGAGCAGTTCTTC. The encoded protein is CATGDDRGEQFF.

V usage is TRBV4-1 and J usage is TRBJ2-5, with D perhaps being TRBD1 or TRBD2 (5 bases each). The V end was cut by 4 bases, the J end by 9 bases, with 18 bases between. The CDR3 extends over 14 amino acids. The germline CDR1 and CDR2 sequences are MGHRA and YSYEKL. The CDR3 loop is CASSLSTTRGAQYF. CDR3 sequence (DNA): TGCGCCAGCAGCCTCAGTACAACCCGAGGGGCCCAGTACTTC.

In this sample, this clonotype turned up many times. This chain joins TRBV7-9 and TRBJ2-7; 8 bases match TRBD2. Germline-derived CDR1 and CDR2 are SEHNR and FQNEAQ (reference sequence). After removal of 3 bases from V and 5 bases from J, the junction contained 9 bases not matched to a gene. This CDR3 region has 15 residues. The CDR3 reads CASSFAGGLGDEQYF. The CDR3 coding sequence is TGTGCCAGCAGCTTTGCGGGGGGACTGGGCGACGAGCAGTACTTC. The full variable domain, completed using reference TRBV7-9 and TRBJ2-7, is DTGVSQNPRHKITKRGQNVTFRCDPISEHNRLYWYRQTLGQGPEFLTYFQNEAQLEKSRLLSDRFSAERPKGSFSTLEIQRTEQGDSAMYLCASSFAGGLGDEQYFGPGTRLTVT.

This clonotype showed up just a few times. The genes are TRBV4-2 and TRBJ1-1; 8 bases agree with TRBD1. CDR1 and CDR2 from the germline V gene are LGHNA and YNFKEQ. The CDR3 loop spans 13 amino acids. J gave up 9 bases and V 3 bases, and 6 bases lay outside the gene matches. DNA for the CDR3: TGTGCCAGCAGCCACCTAGGACAGGGCCAAGCTTTCTTT. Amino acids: CASSHLGQGQAFF.

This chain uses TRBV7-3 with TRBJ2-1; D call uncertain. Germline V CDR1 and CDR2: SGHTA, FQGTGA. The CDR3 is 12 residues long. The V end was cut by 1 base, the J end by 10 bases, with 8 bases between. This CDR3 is CASSLNGREQFF. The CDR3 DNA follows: TGTGCCAGCAGCTTAAATGGTAGGGAGCAGTTCTTC.

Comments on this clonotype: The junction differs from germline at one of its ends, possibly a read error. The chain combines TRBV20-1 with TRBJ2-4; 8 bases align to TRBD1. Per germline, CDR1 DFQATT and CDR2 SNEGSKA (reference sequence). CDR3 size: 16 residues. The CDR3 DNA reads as TGCAGTGCTGGAGAGGTCTCCGGTGACAGGGGAAACATTCGGTACTTC. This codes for CSAGEVSGDRGNIRYF.

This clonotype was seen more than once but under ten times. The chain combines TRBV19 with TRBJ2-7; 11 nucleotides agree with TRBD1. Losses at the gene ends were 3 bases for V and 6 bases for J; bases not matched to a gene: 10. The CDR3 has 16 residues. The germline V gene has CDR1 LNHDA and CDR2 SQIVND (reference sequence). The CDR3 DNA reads TGTGCCAGTAGTATTGGCCGGACAGGGGGCGCGGCCGAGCAGTACTTC. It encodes CASSIGRTGGAAEQYF.

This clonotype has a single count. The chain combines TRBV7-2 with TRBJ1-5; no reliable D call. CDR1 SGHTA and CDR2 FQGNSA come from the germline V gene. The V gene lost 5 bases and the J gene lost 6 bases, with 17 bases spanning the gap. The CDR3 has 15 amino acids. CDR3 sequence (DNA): TGTGCCAGCAGCCACGGGCCCCTCCGTGGTCAGCCCCAGCATTTT. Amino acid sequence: CASSHGPLRGQPQHF.

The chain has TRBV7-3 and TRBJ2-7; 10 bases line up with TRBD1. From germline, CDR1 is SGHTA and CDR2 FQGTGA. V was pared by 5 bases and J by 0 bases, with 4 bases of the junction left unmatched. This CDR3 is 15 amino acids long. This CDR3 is CASSEDRGDSYEQYF. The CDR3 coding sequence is TGTGCCAGCAGCGAGGACAGGGGGGACTCCTACGAGCAGTACTTC.

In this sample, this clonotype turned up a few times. The CDR3: CASSRGAGDEAFF. The CDR3 bases are TGTGCCAGCTCACGAGGGGCTGGGGATGAAGCTTTCTTT. The rearrangement uses TRBV18 and TRBJ1-1, with TRBD1 as a possible D gene (5 bases). V was cut by 4 bases and J by 7 bases, with 13 bases left in between. The length of the CDR3 is 13 residues. Germline loops: CDR1 KGHSH, CDR2 LQKENI.

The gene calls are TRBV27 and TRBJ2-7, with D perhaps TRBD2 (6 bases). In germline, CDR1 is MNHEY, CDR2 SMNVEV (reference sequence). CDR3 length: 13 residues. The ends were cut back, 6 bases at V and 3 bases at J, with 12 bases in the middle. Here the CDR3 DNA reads TGTGCCAGCAGCGCAGGAGCGGGCTACGAGCAGTACTTC. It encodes CASSAGAGYEQYF.

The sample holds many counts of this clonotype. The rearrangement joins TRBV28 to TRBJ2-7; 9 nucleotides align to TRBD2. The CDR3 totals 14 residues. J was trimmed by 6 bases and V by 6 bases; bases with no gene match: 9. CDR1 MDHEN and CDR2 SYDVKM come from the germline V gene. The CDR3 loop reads CASSLLAGDREQYF. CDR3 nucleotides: TGTGCCAGCAGCCTTTTAGCGGGGGACCGCGAGCAGTACTTC.

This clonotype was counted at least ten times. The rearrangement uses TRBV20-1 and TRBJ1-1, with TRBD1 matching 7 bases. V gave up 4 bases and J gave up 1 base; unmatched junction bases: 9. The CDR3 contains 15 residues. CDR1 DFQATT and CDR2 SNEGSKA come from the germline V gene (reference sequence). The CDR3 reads CSATPMGQPNTEAFF. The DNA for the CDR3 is TGCAGTGCTACACCGATGGGACAGCCGAACACTGAAGCTTTCTTT.

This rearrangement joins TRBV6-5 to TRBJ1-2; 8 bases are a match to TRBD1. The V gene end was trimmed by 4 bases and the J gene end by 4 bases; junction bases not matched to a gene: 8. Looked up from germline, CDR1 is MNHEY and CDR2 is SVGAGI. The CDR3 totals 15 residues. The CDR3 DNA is TGTGCCAGCAGTTCCTCGACAGGGGACGCCTATGGCTACACCTTC. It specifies CASSSSTGDAYGYTF.

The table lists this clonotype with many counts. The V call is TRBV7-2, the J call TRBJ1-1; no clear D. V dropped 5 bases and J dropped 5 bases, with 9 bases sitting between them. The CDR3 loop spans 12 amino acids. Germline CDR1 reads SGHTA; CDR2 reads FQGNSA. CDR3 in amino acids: CASSHLGTEAFF. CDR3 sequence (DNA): TGTGCCAGCAGCCACTTGGGGACTGAAGCTTTCTTT.

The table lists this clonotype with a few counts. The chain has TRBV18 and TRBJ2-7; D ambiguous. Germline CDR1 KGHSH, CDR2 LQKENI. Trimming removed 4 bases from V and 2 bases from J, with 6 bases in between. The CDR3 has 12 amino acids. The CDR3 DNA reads TGTGCCAGCTCACAACAGACCTACGAGCAGTACTTC. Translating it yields CASSQQTYEQYF.

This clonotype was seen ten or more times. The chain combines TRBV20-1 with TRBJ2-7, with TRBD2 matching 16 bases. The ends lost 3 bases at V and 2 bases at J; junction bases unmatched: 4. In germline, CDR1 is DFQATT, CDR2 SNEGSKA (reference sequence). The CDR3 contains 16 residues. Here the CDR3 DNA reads TGCAGTGCTAGCGGGACTAGCGGGAGGGTTGCCTACGAGCAGTACTTC. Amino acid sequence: CSASGTSGRVAYEQYF.